The 24 T cell receptor beta chains listed next were all sequenced from one sample in a study of T cells after yellow fever vaccination. TCRdb re-called the 5' RACE reads with MiXCR, one entry per CDR3 protein. The sample records about 300,000 distinct CDR3 sequences, 7.5% to 9% being singletons. Sequences were derived from CD4+ T cells sorted from PBMCs, sampled 5 days after the yellow fever booster vaccination. These receptors came from a young man who received the YFV17D yellow fever vaccine.

This clonotype was counted between two and nine times. The V call is TRBV7-9, the J call TRBJ1-1; no clear D. The CDR3 runs to 13 residues. Trimming took off 8 bases at V and 2 bases at J, with 12 bases between the two ends. Germline-derived CDR1 and CDR2 are SEHNR and FQNEAQ (reference sequence). CDR3 region: CASGPRSNTEAFF. The CDR3 coding sequence is TGTGCCAGCGGCCCAAGGAGCAACACTGAAGCTTTCTTT.

This clonotype appeared a few times. The V call is TRBV12-3 or TRBV12-4, the J call TRBJ2-1, with D perhaps assigned TRBD1 or TRBD2 (5 bases each). The V end lost 3 bases, the J end lost 9 bases, and 6 bases lay between the germline ends. The CDR3 loop spans 11 amino acids. The CDR3 spells CASSFGGEQFF. The CDR3 DNA reads TGTGCCAGCAGTTTTGGGGGTGAGCAGTTCTTC.

The table lists this clonotype with a few counts. V is TRBV9 and J is TRBJ2-3; TRBD2 matches at 9 bases. The CDR3 spans 17 residues. V lost 3 bases, J lost 1 base, and 9 bases stayed unmatched. CDR1 is SGDLS and CDR2 is YYNGEE in the germline V gene. Here the CDR3 DNA reads TGTGCCAGCAGCGGGGGGTCGTCTAGCGGGGGCACAGATACGCAGTATTTT. It is translated as CASSGGSSSGGTDTQYF.

This clonotype was detected only a few times. The chain combines TRBV4-3 with TRBJ2-3, with a possible D match to TRBD2 (6 bases). The CDR3 loop spans 15 amino acids. Germline CDR1 is LGHNA and CDR2 is YSLEER. With 3 bases removed from V and 2 bases from J, the gap between germline ends came to 12 bases. The CDR3 region has the DNA TGCGCCAGCAGCCAGGGGGGATCCATCACAGATACGCAGTATTTT. Translated: CASSQGGSITDTQYF.

This clonotype turned up a few times. The chain carries TRBV6-6 and TRBJ2-3; perhaps TRBD1 as D (5 bases). The CDR3 loop spans 12 amino acids. Trimming pared 6 bases from V and 14 bases from J, leaving 18 bases between. Germline values: CDR1 MNHNY, CDR2 SVGAGI (reference sequence). This CDR3 reads CASRDSWGQLYF. The CDR3 DNA sequence: TGTGCCAGCAGGGATTCTTGGGGCCAGTTGTATTTT.

The chain joins TRBV3-1 to TRBJ2-5; a possible D gene is TRBD1 (6 bases). V lost 2 bases and J lost 5, with 15 bases in between. CDR1 and CDR2 from the germline V gene are LGHDT and YNNKEL (reference sequence). The CDR3 contains 15 residues. DNA of the CDR3: TGTGCCAGCAGCCAATCCCTACAGGGTCGGGAGACCCAGTACTTC. The encoded protein is CASSQSLQGRETQYF.

This clonotype was seen a few times. This chain connects TRBV5-1 to TRBJ2-7; 8 positions match TRBD1. The CDR3 loop spans 13 amino acids. V trimming: 1 base; J trimming: 6 bases; junction bases outside the gene matches: 3. CDR1 and CDR2 from the germline V gene are SGHRS and YFSETQ. CDR3 residues: CASSLYTGGEQYF. CDR3 DNA: TGCGCCAGCAGCTTGTACACAGGGGGCGAGCAGTACTTC.

This clonotype was seen ten or more times. The chain recombines TRBV29-1 with TRBJ2-1, with 13 nucleotides matching TRBD2. CDR1 and CDR2 (germline): SQVTM, ANQGSEA. Germline trimming cut 6 bases from V and 10 bases from J; bases unmatched to any gene: 6. The CDR3 spans 13 residues. The CDR3 nucleotides are TGCAGCGTGCTGACTAGCGGGGGGACAGAGCAGTTCTTC. Amino acid sequence: CSVLTSGGTEQFF.

This clonotype showed up many times. The chain employs TRBV24-1 and TRBJ2-3, with D uncertain. This CDR3 is built from 11 residues. Germline CDR1 is KGHDR and CDR2 is SFDVKD. Trimming left V 5 bases short and J 5 bases short, with 4 bases between. This CDR3 reads CATSAGDTQYF. The CDR3 nucleotides are TGTGCCACCAGTGCGGGAGATACGCAGTATTTT.

This clonotype was seen repeatedly, ten times or more. This chain uses TRBV4-1 with TRBJ2-5, with 12 bases that match TRBD2. Germline V gene lookup returns CDR1 MGHRA and CDR2 YSYEKL. This CDR3 contains 18 residues. J was trimmed by 2 bases and V by 2 bases; bases with no gene match: 9. The CDR3: CASSQINLGLAGQETQYF. In DNA, the CDR3 is TGCGCCAGCAGCCAAATCAACTTAGGACTAGCGGGGCAAGAGACCCAGTACTTC.

The chain links TRBV5-1 to TRBJ2-1; D may be TRBD1 (5 bases). Trimming removed 0 bases at V and 6 bases at J, with 16 bases between. Germline CDR1 reads SGHRS; CDR2 reads YFSETQ. This CDR3 is built from 16 residues. The DNA for the CDR3 is TGCGCCAGCAGCTTGGCCGAGCAGGGTCGAGCCAATGAGCAGTTCTTC. Its protein is CASSLAEQGRANEQFF.

J is TRBJ2-3 and V is TRBV12-3 or TRBV12-4; TRBD2 matches at 7 bases. CDR3 length equals 15 residues. The V and J ends lost 7 bases and 4 bases, in that order; junction bases with no gene match: 11. Here the CDR3 DNA reads TGTGCCAGCAAATGGGGGGGGAGTCTATCAGATACGCAGTATTTT. Residues: CASKWGGSLSDTQYF.

The chain links TRBV5-1 to TRBJ1-1, with unresolved D. This CDR3 spans 15 amino acids. Per the germline V gene, CDR1 is SGHRS and CDR2 is YFSETQ. With 4 bases removed from V and 1 base from J, the gap between germline ends came to 14 bases. CDR3: CASSPSGQANTEAFF. The CDR3 bases are TGCGCCAGCAGCCCATCTGGGCAGGCGAACACTGAAGCTTTCTTT.

This clonotype was counted between two and nine times. The rearrangement joins TRBV6-5 to TRBJ1-5; D not certain. V was shortened by 2 bases and J by 6 bases, with 11 bases between the two germline ends. This CDR3 comprises 14 residues. Germline V gene lookup returns CDR1 MNHEY and CDR2 SVGAGI. This chain's CDR3 is CASSYVGIRQPQHF. CDR3 DNA sequence: TGTGCCAGCAGTTACGTGGGGATCCGTCAGCCCCAGCATTTT.

V and J are TRBV5-1 and TRBJ2-1, with D perhaps TRBD2 (6 bases). V was cut by 7 bases and J by 0 bases, with 14 bases left in between. The CDR3 covers 15 residues. Germline loops: CDR1 SGHRS, CDR2 YFSETQ. CDR3 DNA: TGCGCCAGCTCGGGGGAACCACACTCCTACAATGAGCAGTTCTTC. Translated, it gives CASSGEPHSYNEQFF.

This clonotype appeared many times. J is TRBJ2-4 and V is TRBV7-8; 7 bases are a match to TRBD1. CDR1 and CDR2 from the germline V gene are SGHVS and FQNEAQ. Losses at the gene ends were 3 bases for V and 7 bases for J; bases not matched to a gene: 6. The CDR3 covers 14 residues. The CDR3 loop reads CASSFRDRVNIQYF. The CDR3, as DNA: TGTGCCAGCAGCTTCCGTGACAGGGTGAACATTCAGTACTTC.

This clonotype was seen many times. The chain links TRBV6-6 to TRBJ2-1; tentative D call: TRBD1 (6 bases). Between the trimmed V and J ends, which lost 6 bases and 9 bases, there was a span of 12 bases. The CDR3 runs to 12 residues. Germline lookup yields CDR1 MNHNY and CDR2 SVGAGI (reference sequence). The CDR3 sequence is CASSQTGTEQFF. CDR3 nucleotides: TGTGCCAGCAGCCAAACAGGGACTGAGCAGTTCTTC.

The table lists this clonotype with a few counts. V gene TRBV6-5 combines with J gene TRBJ1-4; 7 bases are shared with TRBD1. The length of the CDR3 is 14 residues. The V gene's germline CDR1 is MNHEY and CDR2 SVGAGI. The V and J ends lost 6 bases and 7 bases, in that order; junction bases with no gene match: 8. This CDR3 is CASRPGGGREKLFF. Written as DNA, the CDR3 is TGTGCCAGCAGGCCAGGAGGGGGCCGTGAAAAACTGTTTTTT.

The V gene is TRBV20-1, the J gene TRBJ2-1; TRBD2 aligns across 11 bases. This CDR3 has 15 amino acids. Germline V gives CDR1 DFQATT, CDR2 SNEGSKA (reference sequence). Losses at the gene ends were 5 bases for V and 8 bases for J; bases not matched to a gene: 11. CDR3 in DNA: TGCAGTGCTCCGTATACTAGCGGGGGAAGCGATGAGCAGTTCTTC. Its translation is CSAPYTSGGSDEQFF.

The sample holds many counts of this clonotype. V and J are TRBV24-1 and TRBJ1-2; D call uncertain. The length of the CDR3 is 13 residues. Trimming pared 1 base from V and 8 bases from J, leaving 10 bases between. CDR1 and CDR2 from the germline V gene are KGHDR and SFDVKD. The CDR3 protein is CATSDFEGSGYTF. The CDR3 region has the DNA TGTGCCACCAGTGATTTTGAGGGATCGGGCTACACCTTC.

The CDR3 sequence is CASSHGPRQGDSPLHF. The CDR3 coding sequence is TGTGCCAGCAGCCACGGCCCCCGACAGGGAGACTCACCCCTCCACTTT. The chain joins TRBV3-1 to TRBJ1-6; 7 bases align to TRBD1. This CDR3 contains 16 residues. Trimming removed 3 bases from V and 10 bases from J; junction bases left unmatched: 12. CDR1 is LGHDT and CDR2 is YNNKEL in the germline V gene (reference sequence).

This clonotype was found many times. Sequence at one end of the junction differs from germline and may be a read error. The rearrangement joins TRBV12-3 or TRBV12-4 to TRBJ2-1, with 7 bases lining up with TRBD2. CDR3 size: 16 residues. The CDR3, as DNA: TGTGCCAGCAGTTTAGCGCTGGGGGGGTCCGGCAGGGAAAACCTATTC. Protein sequence: CASSLALGGSGRENLF.

V is TRBV7-2 and J is TRBJ2-7, with TRBD1 as a possible D gene (5 bases). The ends were cut back, 0 bases at V and 1 base at J, with 13 bases in the middle. CDR3 length: 16 amino acids. Germline loops: CDR1 SGHTA, CDR2 FQGNSA. This CDR3 reads CASSLAGRAGSYEQYF. In DNA, the CDR3 is TGTGCCAGCAGCTTAGCTGGTAGGGCAGGGTCCTACGAGCAGTACTTC.

The chain couples TRBV6-5 to TRBJ1-2; D is ambiguous. The CDR3 runs to 13 residues. The V gene's germline CDR1 is MNHEY and CDR2 SVGAGI. The germline V and J ends were trimmed by 0 bases and 3 bases, with 5 bases remaining between them. The CDR3 bases are TGTGCCAGCAGTTACTCCAGCGACTATGGCTACACCTTC. Protein sequence: CASSYSSDYGYTF.